This T cell receptor beta chain was obtained from a study of T cell repertoires in cytomegalovirus infection. TCRdb used MiXCR to reprocess the reads, holding one entry per CDR3 protein. The table records about 920,000 distinct CDR3 sequences, roughly 31% of them present only once. CDR1 and CDR2 (germline): ENHRY, SYGVKD. Losses at the gene ends were 10 bases for V and 3 bases for J; bases not matched to a gene: 26. The CDR3 consists of 19 residues. This clonotype showed up just a few times. What it recognizes is unknown. J is TRBJ1-1 and V is TRBV10-3; 7 bases are shared with TRBD1. The clonotype was recovered from a human donor in good health (CMV status not recorded). Some clones in this sample may be carry-over from other donors' samples. Here the sequenced sample was cultured CD8+ T cells from PBMCs, taken from culture after CMV antigen stimulation. The CDR3 sequence: CATLRIVFRDSGTDTEAFF. The CDR3, as DNA: TGTGCCACACTCAGGATAGTATTCCGGGACAGCGGGACGGACACTGAAGCTTTCTTT.